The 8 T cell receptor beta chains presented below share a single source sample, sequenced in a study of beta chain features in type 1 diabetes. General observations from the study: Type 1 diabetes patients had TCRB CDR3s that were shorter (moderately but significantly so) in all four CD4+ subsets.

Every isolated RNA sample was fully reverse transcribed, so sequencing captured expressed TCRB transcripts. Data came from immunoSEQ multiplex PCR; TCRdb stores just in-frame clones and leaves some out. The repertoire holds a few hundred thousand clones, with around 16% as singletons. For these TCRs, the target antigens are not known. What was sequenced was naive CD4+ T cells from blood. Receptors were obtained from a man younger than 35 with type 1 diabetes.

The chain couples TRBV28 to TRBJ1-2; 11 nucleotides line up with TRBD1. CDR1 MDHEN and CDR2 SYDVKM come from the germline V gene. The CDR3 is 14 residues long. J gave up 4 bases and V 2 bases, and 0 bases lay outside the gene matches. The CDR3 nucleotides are TGTGCCAGCAGTTTAGGGACAGGGGGCTATGGCTACACCTTC. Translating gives CASSLGTGGYGYTF.

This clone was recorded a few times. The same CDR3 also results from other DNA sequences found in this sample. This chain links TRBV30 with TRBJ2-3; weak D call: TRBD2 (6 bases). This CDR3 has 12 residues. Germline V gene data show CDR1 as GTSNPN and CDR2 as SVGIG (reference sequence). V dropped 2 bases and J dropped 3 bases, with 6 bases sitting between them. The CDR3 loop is CAWSRGTDTQYF. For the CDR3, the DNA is TGTGCCTGGAGTCGGGGGACAGATACGCAGTATTTT.

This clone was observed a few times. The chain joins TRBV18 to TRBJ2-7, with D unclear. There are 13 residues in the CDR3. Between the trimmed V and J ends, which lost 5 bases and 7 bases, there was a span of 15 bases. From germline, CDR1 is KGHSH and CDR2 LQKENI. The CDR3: CASSAEITSEQYF. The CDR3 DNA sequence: TGTGCCAGCTCAGCCGAAATAACATCGGAGCAGTACTTC.

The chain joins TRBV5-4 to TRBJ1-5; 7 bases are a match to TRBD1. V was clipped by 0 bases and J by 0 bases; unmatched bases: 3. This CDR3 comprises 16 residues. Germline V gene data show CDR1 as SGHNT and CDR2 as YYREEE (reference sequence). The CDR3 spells CASSLGGGNSNQPQHF. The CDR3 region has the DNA TGTGCCAGCAGCTTGGGAGGGGGCAATAGCAATCAGCCCCAGCATTTT.

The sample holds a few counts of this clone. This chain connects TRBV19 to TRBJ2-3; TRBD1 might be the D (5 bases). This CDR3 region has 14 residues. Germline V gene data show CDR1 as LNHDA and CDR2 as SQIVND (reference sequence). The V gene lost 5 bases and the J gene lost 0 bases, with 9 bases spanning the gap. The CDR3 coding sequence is TGTGCCAGTAGTCCAGGGCAGAGCACAGATACGCAGTATTTT. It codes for CASSPGQSTDTQYF.

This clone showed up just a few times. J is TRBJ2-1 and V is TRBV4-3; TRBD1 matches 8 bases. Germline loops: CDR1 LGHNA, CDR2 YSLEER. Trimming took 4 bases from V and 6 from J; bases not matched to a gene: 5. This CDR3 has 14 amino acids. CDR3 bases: TGCGCCAGCAGCCTCATAGGACAGGGCAATGAGCAGTTCTTC. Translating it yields CASSLIGQGNEQFF.

DNA for the CDR3: TGTGCCAGCAGTCCTACTAGCGCCGGGGGCTACGAGCAGTACTTC. Amino acids: CASSPTSAGGYEQYF. The chain joins TRBV28 to TRBJ2-7, with 7 positions matching TRBD2. Trimming at V came to 5 bases and at J to 3 bases, leaving 10 bases not matched to a gene. CDR3 length: 15 residues. Germline CDR1 reads MDHEN; CDR2 reads SYDVKM.

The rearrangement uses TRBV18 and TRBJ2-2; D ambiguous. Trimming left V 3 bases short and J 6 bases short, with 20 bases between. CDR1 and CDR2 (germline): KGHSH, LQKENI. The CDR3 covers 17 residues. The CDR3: CASSPTLPNLDSGELFF. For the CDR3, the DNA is TGTGCCAGCTCACCGACTTTACCGAACTTAGACTCCGGGGAGCTGTTTTTT.